A single sample gave rise to the 25 T cell receptor beta chains below, sequenced in a study of T cell responses to AZD1222 COVID-19 vaccine. Clones were read by immunoSEQ multiplex PCR, and TCRdb kept only the in-frame ones, dropping some. The sample includes around 140,000 clones, around 94% of them seen just once. Sequenced here: peripheral blood, sampled after recovery from COVID-19. The source of these receptors is an adult who had recovered from COVID-19.

The chain combines TRBV12-3 or TRBV12-4 with TRBJ2-3; D may be TRBD1 (5 bases). V gave up 3 bases and J gave up 4 bases, with 8 bases separating them. There are 13 residues in the CDR3. The CDR3 DNA follows: TGTGCCAGCAGTTTCGACAGTCCAGATACGCAGTATTTT. Residues: CASSFDSPDTQYF.

The CDR3 is CASSVGLASDTQYF. The CDR3 DNA follows: TGTGCCAGTAGTGTTGGACTAGCGTCAGATACGCAGTATTTT. V gene TRBV19 combines with J gene TRBJ2-3; 9 nucleotides agree with TRBD2. The J segment lost 4 bases and the V segment lost 5 bases, leaving 4 bases of the junction unmatched. This CDR3 is 14 amino acids long. Germline V gene lookup returns CDR1 LNHDA and CDR2 SQIVND (reference sequence).

V usage is TRBV11-1 and J usage is TRBJ1-2, with D maybe TRBD1 (6 bases). The germline V gene has CDR1 SGHAT and CDR2 FQDESV (reference sequence). With 6 bases removed from V and 8 bases from J, the gap between germline ends came to 16 bases. CDR3 length: 13 residues. CDR3 in amino acids: CASRNSGGQGYTF. The DNA for the CDR3 is TGTGCCAGCAGGAATTCGGGGGGCCAGGGCTACACCTTC.

V usage is TRBV19 and J usage is TRBJ2-7, with 12 bases matching TRBD2. Unmatched junction bases numbered 6, after V lost 5 bases and J lost 1 base. Per germline, CDR1 LNHDA and CDR2 SQIVND (reference sequence). CDR3 length equals 16 residues. The CDR3 protein is CASSAGLAGSSYEQYF. Here the CDR3 DNA reads TGTGCCAGTAGTGCCGGACTAGCGGGGTCGTCCTACGAGCAGTACTTC.

The chain combines TRBV29-1 with TRBJ2-1, with TRBD2 matching over 10 bases. The CDR3 is 17 amino acids. Unmatched junction bases numbered 17, after V lost 6 bases and J lost 6 bases. Germline CDR1 reads SQVTM; CDR2 reads ANQGSEA. The chain's CDR3 is CSVPPGGLAGEGNEQFF. Here the CDR3 DNA reads TGCAGCGTCCCGCCGGGGGGTCTAGCGGGAGAGGGCAATGAGCAGTTCTTC.

This clone appeared a few times. V and J are TRBV7-9 and TRBJ1-1; D unclear. The CDR3 spans 11 residues. Germline CDR1 and CDR2: SEHNR and FQNEAQ (reference sequence). V gave up 3 bases and J gave up 8 bases, with 7 bases separating them. The CDR3 coding sequence is TGTGCCAGCAGCTTCGTACAGGAAGCTTTCTTT. Protein sequence: CASSFVQEAFF. Full variable domain (outside the CDR3, taken from reference TRBV7-9 and TRBJ1-1): DTGVSQNPRHKITKRGQNVTFRCDPISEHNRLYWYRQTLGQGPEFLTYFQNEAQLEKSRLLSDRFSAERPKGSFSTLEIQRTEQGDSAMYLCASSFVQEAFFGQGTRLTVV.

The chain uses TRBV7-3 and TRBJ2-1; no clear D gene. CDR1 is SGHTA and CDR2 is FQGTGA in the germline V gene. CDR3 length: 18 amino acids. With 0 bases removed from V and 4 bases from J, the gap between germline ends came to 19 bases. CDR3 protein: CASSLTGPPGTNYNEQFF. For the CDR3, the DNA is TGTGCCAGCAGCTTAACGGGCCCTCCCGGAACCAATTACAATGAGCAGTTCTTC.

The V and J genes are TRBV24-1 and TRBJ1-4, with TRBD1 matching over 11 bases. The CDR3 covers 19 residues. Trimming at V came to 3 bases and at J to 8 bases, leaving 16 bases not matched to a gene. From germline, CDR1 is KGHDR and CDR2 SFDVKD. CDR3 nucleotide sequence: TGTGCCACCAGTGATCGCCTTGGACAGGGGGCGCTCATCGGGGAAAAACTGTTTTTT. This gives the protein CATSDRLGQGALIGEKLFF.

This clone was observed once. This sequence joins TRBV6-5 and TRBJ2-5, with TRBD1 matching 7 bases. Germline V CDR1 and CDR2: MNHEY, SVGAGI. The CDR3 is 14 amino acids. V was pared by 4 bases and J by 1 base, with 3 bases of the junction left unmatched. DNA of the CDR3: TGTGCCAGCAGTTGGGGACAGTTCCAAGAGACCCAGTACTTC. Its protein is CASSWGQFQETQYF.

The V call is TRBV27, the J call TRBJ2-2; D is unclear. This CDR3 has 13 residues. In germline, CDR1 is MNHEY, CDR2 SMNVEV (reference sequence). V lost 6 bases, J lost 2 bases, and 7 bases lay in between. CDR3 bases: TGTGCCAGCAGCCGACGAAACACCGGGGAGCTGTTTTTT. Translated: CASSRRNTGELFF.

The chain is built from TRBV4-1 and TRBJ1-2, with D hard to call. Germline loops: CDR1 MGHRA, CDR2 YSYEKL. CDR3 length: 14 residues. Trimming took off 3 bases at V and 2 bases at J, with 10 bases between the two ends. For the CDR3, the DNA is TGCGCCAGCAGCCAGCCAGCCGCCAACTATGGCTACACCTTC. This gives the protein CASSQPAANYGYTF.

The chain couples TRBV4-1 to TRBJ2-7, with TRBD1 identical over 10 bases. The CDR3 is 16 amino acids. V lost 0 bases, J lost 4 bases, and 6 bases stayed unmatched. Germline CDR1 is MGHRA and CDR2 is YSYEKL. The CDR3, as DNA: TGCGCCAGCAGCCAAGACCGGGACAGGGGAGAATACGAGCAGTACTTC. Protein product: CASSQDRDRGEYEQYF.

J is TRBJ1-2 and V is TRBV6-5; 7 bases are a match to TRBD1. From germline, CDR1 is MNHEY and CDR2 SVGAGI. The CDR3 sequence is 15 residues long. With 0 bases clipped from V and 8 bases from J, the junction kept 9 bases outside the gene matches. The CDR3 loop reads CASSYSGTGEDGYTF. CDR3 DNA sequence: TGTGCCAGCAGTTACTCGGGAACAGGGGAAGACGGCTACACCTTC.

Written as DNA, the CDR3 is TGTGCCAGCAGCTTAGGCTCTCGACTAGCGGGAGCCGAGCAGTACTTC. Translation gives CASSLGSRLAGAEQYF. The chain couples TRBV11-2 to TRBJ2-7; 12 bases align to TRBD2. The junction had 7 bases not matched to a gene; V was cut back by 1 base and J by 6 bases. This CDR3 is 16 amino acids long. The germline gives CDR1 SGHAT, CDR2 FQNNGV.

V is TRBV19 and J is TRBJ1-2; 8 bases align to TRBD1. The CDR3 totals 14 residues. Per the germline V gene, CDR1 is LNHDA and CDR2 is SQIVND (reference sequence). The V gene end was trimmed by 3 bases and the J gene end by 6 bases; junction bases not matched to a gene: 6. The CDR3 DNA sequence: TGTGCCAGTAGTATCGCAGGGGGCGTTAATGGCTACACCTTC. Amino acids: CASSIAGGVNGYTF.

The rearrangement uses TRBV7-9 and TRBJ2-5, with 8 bases lining up with TRBD2. In germline, CDR1 is SEHNR, CDR2 FQNEAQ (reference sequence). V shed 1 base, J shed 2 bases, and the junction held 6 bases outside the gene matches. The CDR3 runs 16 residues. CDR3 sequence (DNA): TGTGCCAGCAGCTTAGGGGGACTAGACATACAAGAGACCCAGTACTTC. Translating it yields CASSLGGLDIQETQYF.

The rearrangement uses TRBV27 and TRBJ2-7; weak D call: TRBD1 (5 bases). CDR3 size: 14 residues. Germline values: CDR1 MNHEY, CDR2 SMNVEV (reference sequence). The V gene lost 4 bases and the J gene lost 2 bases, with 12 bases spanning the gap. CDR3 DNA sequence: TGTGCCAGCAGTTACCAGGGTCTCACCTACGAGCAGTACTTC. Protein sequence: CASSYQGLTYEQYF.

V gene TRBV9 combines with J gene TRBJ1-6, with D uncertain. The CDR3 length is 16 residues. Per the germline V gene, CDR1 is SGDLS and CDR2 is YYNGEE. V lost 3 bases and J lost 0, with 10 bases in between. CDR3 in amino acids: CASSARGLSYNSPLHF. The CDR3 DNA reads as TGTGCCAGCAGCGCCCGTGGACTCTCCTATAATTCACCCCTCCACTTT.

The rearrangement uses TRBV28 and TRBJ2-2; a weak D match, TRBD2 (5 bases). Germline V gene lookup returns CDR1 MDHEN and CDR2 SYDVKM. The CDR3 runs 15 residues. The CDR3 DNA reads TGTAGCAGCGGAAGCGGCCAACCGAACACCGGGGAGCTGTTTTTT. Its translation: CSSGSGQPNTGELFF.

The rearrangement joins TRBV28 to TRBJ1-6; 7 nucleotides align to TRBD1. Germline V gene data show CDR1 as MDHEN and CDR2 as SYDVKM. Trimming at V came to 1 base and at J to 7 bases, leaving 7 bases not matched to a gene. The CDR3 has 16 amino acids. The CDR3 sequence: CASSLSGGIRNSPLHF. CDR3 nucleotides: TGTGCCAGCAGTTTATCAGGGGGAATAAGAAATTCACCCCTCCACTTT.

The chain couples TRBV29-1 to TRBJ1-2; 7 bases line up with TRBD1. From germline, CDR1 is SQVTM and CDR2 ANQGSEA. The CDR3 has 17 amino acids. The V and J ends lost 4 bases and 4 bases, in that order; junction bases with no gene match: 18. The CDR3 region has the DNA TGCAGCGTTGTAGGTTCGGGACAGACGCAAACCGTCTATGGCTACACCTTC. Protein: CSVVGSGQTQTVYGYTF. The full variable domain, rest sourced from reference TRBV29-1 and TRBJ1-2, is SAVISQKPSRDICQRGTSLTIQCQVDSQVTMMFWYRQQPGQSLTLIATANQGSEATYESGFVIDKFPISRPNLTFSTLTVSNMSPEDSSIYLCSVVGSGQTQTVYGYTFGSGTRLTVV.

The genes are TRBV19 and TRBJ1-3; D gene unclear. CDR1 and CDR2 (germline): LNHDA, SQIVND (reference sequence). Trimming removed 5 bases at V and 0 bases at J, with 11 bases between. There are 15 residues in the CDR3. CDR3 bases: TGTGCCAGTAGTTTGGACCTAAACTCTGGAAACACCATATATTTT. As protein: CASSLDLNSGNTIYF.

The chain uses TRBV7-9 and TRBJ2-2, with no clear D. The CDR3 loop spans 14 amino acids. Germline values: CDR1 SEHNR, CDR2 FQNEAQ (reference sequence). The ends were cut back, 1 base at V and 2 bases at J, with 5 bases in the middle. The CDR3 nucleotides are TGTGCCAGCAGCTTAGAAGGAAACACCGGGGAGCTGTTTTTT. Its protein product is CASSLEGNTGELFF.

The chain combines TRBV11-3 with TRBJ2-1; possibly TRBD1 for D (5 bases). CDR3 length: 14 residues. V lost 1 base to trimming and J lost 4 bases, with 8 bases between them. Germline V gene sequence: CDR1 SGHNT, CDR2 YENEEA. CDR3 nucleotide sequence: TGTGCCAGCAGCTTAGTAGGGGAATACAATGAGCAGTTCTTC. Encoded protein: CASSLVGEYNEQFF.

The genes are TRBV29-1 and TRBJ1-4, with 8 positions matching TRBD1. This CDR3 region has 16 residues. The V gene's germline CDR1 is SQVTM and CDR2 ANQGSEA. The junction had 7 bases not matched to a gene; V was cut back by 4 bases and J by 0 bases. The CDR3 nucleotides are TGCAGCGTTGGACAGGGGCTCTTAGCAACTAATGAAAAACTGTTTTTT. Its protein is CSVGQGLLATNEKLFF.